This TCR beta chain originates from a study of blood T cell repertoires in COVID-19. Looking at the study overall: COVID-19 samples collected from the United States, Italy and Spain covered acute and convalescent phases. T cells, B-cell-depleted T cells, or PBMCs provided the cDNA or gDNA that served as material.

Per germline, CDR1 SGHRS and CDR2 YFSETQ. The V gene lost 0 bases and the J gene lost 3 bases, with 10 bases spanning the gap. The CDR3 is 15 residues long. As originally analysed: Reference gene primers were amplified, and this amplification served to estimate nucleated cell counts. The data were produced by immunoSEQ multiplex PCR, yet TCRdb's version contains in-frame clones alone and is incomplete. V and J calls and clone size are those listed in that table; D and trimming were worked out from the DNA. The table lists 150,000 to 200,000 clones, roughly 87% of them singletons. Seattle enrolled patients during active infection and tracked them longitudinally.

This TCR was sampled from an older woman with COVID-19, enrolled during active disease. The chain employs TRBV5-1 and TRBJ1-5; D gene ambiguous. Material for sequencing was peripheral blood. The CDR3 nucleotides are TGCGCCAGCAGCTTGGACGGGTCCCCCAATCAGCCCCAGCATTTT. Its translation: CASSLDGSPNQPQHF.